What follows are 9 T cell receptor beta chains derived from one specimen sequenced in a study of T cells in women clearing cervical HPV infection (dated by TCRdb to the late 2010s). Receptor amplification or capture employed the immunoSEQ multiplex PCR assay. TCRdb took over this immuneACCESS table, retaining in-frame rearrangements with V and J assigned. Such tables are incomplete; in checked studies, under half of the missing clones stem from an unresolved V gene, and the remainder is unexplained. The sample table gives under 45,000 clones. The ten biggest clones cover roughly 5.2% of the sample. The sample comprised blood buffy coat. All receptors derive from a woman between 18 and 70 years old with a cervical HPV16 infection that either progressed to CIN3+ or cleared (not recorded which).

Notes on this clone: Coverage ceases 3 residues before the CDR3 finishes, and the germline J gene fills in the end. Within the sample, other DNA sequences also encode this same CDR3. The chain joins TRBV19 to TRBJ1-3; D call uncertain. Germline CDR1 and CDR2: LNHDA and SQIVND (reference sequence). V was shortened by 3 bases and J by 0 bases, with 6 bases between the two germline ends. CDR3 length equals 14 residues. The CDR3 sequence is CASSMRNSGNTIYF. The part of the CDR3 DNA that was read is TGTGCCAGTAGTATGCGGAACTCTGGAAACACC.

Worth noting for this clone: Coverage ceases 3 residues before the CDR3 finishes, and the germline J gene fills in the end. This chain links TRBV7-9 with TRBJ2-2, with a weak D call TRBD1 (6 bases). CDR3 length: 14 residues. Germline loops: CDR1 SEHNR, CDR2 FQNEAQ (reference sequence). The sequenced part of the CDR3 DNA is TGTGCCAGCAGCCATGACAGGATTAATGAAAAG. As protein: CASSHDRINEK. The full CDR3 protein reads CASSHDRINEKLFF. Combining the CDR3 with reference TRBV7-9 and TRBJ2-2 gives the whole variable domain DTGVSQNPRHKITKRGQNVTFRCDPISEHNRLYWYRQTLGQGPEFLTYFQNEAQLEKSRLLSDRFSAERPKGSFSTLEIQRTEQGDSAMYLCASSHDRINEKLFFGEGSRLTVL.

A word on this clone: The missing CDR3 end, 3 residues past where the read stops, is filled in from the germline J gene. This chain uses TRBV5-5 with TRBJ1-3; no reliable D call. The germline CDR1 and CDR2 sequences are SGHKS and YYEKEE (reference sequence). The CDR3 consists of 15 residues. Between the trimmed V and J ends, which lost 4 bases and 0 bases, there was a span of 11 bases. The CDR3 reads CASSTEQHSGNTIYF. CDR3 DNA, as far as it was read: TGTGCCAGCAGCACCGAACAACACTCTGGAAACACC.

For this clone: The CDR3 end lies 3 residues beyond the end of the read and is filled in from the germline J gene. The chain couples TRBV30 to TRBJ1-2, with 9 bases lining up with TRBD1. Trimming removed 2 bases from V and 4 bases from J; junction bases left unmatched: 11. The CDR3 loop spans 16 amino acids. Per the germline V gene, CDR1 is GTSNPN and CDR2 is SVGIG (reference sequence). The sequenced CDR3 bases are TGTGCCTGGAGTCCAGGGACAGGGATGCTACTCTATGGC. This sequence encodes CAWSPGTGMLLYG. The full CDR3 sequence reads CAWSPGTGMLLYGYTF. Looking up the rest from reference TRBV30 and TRBJ1-2 gives the full variable domain: SQTIHQWPATLVQPVGSPLSLECTVEGTSNPNLYWYRQAAGRGLQLLFYSVGIGQISSEVPQNLSASRPQDRQFILSSKKLLLSDSGFYLCAWSPGTGMLLYGYTFGSGTRLTVV.

Concerning this clone itself: The CDR3 end lies 3 residues beyond the end of the read and is filled in from the germline J gene. The V call is TRBV4-2, the J call TRBJ1-2; D is unresolved. Germline loops: CDR1 LGHNA, CDR2 YNFKEQ. The CDR3 has 20 residues. This CDR3 is CASSPTSGRALSGSYNDYTF. The sequenced part of the CDR3 DNA is TGTGCCAGCAGCCCTACTAGCGGGAGGGCCTTATCGGGCTCCTACAATGAC.

About this clone: The read stops 3 residues short of the end of the CDR3; the missing end is completed from the germline J gene. The chain recombines TRBV5-1 with TRBJ2-3; 8 nucleotides agree with TRBD1. This CDR3 is built from 14 residues. The germline CDR1 and CDR2 sequences are SGHRS and YFSETQ. V lost 4 bases to trimming and J lost 1 base; unmatched junction nucleotides: 2. CDR3 loop: CASSPGQGTDTQYF. The CDR3 bases that were read are TGCGCCAGCAGCCCGGGACAGGGCACAGATACG.

A remark on this clone: The read is 3 residues too short to cover the CDR3 end, so that end is filled in from the germline J gene. V is TRBV19 and J is TRBJ2-6, with a tentative D call TRBD1 (5 bases). This CDR3 has 16 amino acids. The germline gives CDR1 LNHDA, CDR2 SQIVND (reference sequence). Trimming left V 6 bases short and J 0 bases short, with 12 bases between. CDR3 loop: CASRKTGFSGANVLTF. CDR3 DNA, as far as it was read: TGTGCCAGTAGGAAAACAGGCTTCTCTGGGGCCAACGTC.

In the case of this clone: The missing CDR3 end, 3 residues past where the read stops, is filled in from the germline J gene. The V and J genes are TRBV30 and TRBJ2-7; weak D call: TRBD2 (6 bases). The CDR3 consists of 15 residues. The V and J ends lost 4 bases and 0 bases respectively, with 16 bases between them. Germline assignment: CDR1 GTSNPN and CDR2 SVGIG (reference sequence). The sequenced CDR3 bases are TGTGCCTGGACGGCGGGGCTAGGGAGCTCCTACGAG. Amino acid sequence: CAWTAGLGSSYE. The full CDR3 protein reads CAWTAGLGSSYEQYF.

Comments on this clone: The CDR3 end lies 3 residues beyond the end of the read and is filled in from the germline J gene. The chain has TRBV20-1 and TRBJ2-7, with D possibly being TRBD2 (7 bases). The CDR3 consists of 13 residues. The germline gives CDR1 DFQATT, CDR2 SNEGSKA (reference sequence). Trimming removed 4 bases at V and 5 bases at J, with 15 bases between. The CDR3 bases that were read are TGCAGTGCTAAGGGGGAGGGCCCCAACGAG. Translating gives CSAKGEGPNE. The whole CDR3 sequence reads CSAKGEGPNEQYF.